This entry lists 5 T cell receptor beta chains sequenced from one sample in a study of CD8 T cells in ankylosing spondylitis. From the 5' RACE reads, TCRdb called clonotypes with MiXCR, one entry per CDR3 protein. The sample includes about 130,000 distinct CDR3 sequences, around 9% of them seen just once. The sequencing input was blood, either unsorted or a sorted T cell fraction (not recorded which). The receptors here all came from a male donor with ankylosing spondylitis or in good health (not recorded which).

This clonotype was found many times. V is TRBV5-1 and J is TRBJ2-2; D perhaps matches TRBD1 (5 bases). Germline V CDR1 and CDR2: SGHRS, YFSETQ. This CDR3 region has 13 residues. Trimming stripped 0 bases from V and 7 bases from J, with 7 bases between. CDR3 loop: CASSLEGNGELFF. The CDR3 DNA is TGCGCCAGCAGCTTGGAGGGGAACGGGGAGCTGTTTTTT.

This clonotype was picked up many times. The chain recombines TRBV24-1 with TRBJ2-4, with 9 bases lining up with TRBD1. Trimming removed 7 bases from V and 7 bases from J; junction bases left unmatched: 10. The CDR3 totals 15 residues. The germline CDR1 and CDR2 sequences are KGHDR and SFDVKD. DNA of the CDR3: TGTGCCACCAGCCGATTGGGACAGGGACCCAACATTCAGTACTTC. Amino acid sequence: CATSRLGQGPNIQYF.

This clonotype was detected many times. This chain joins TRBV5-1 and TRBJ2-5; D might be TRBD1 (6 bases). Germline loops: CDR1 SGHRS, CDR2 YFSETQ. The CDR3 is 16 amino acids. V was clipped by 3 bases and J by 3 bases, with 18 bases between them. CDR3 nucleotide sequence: TGCGCCAGCAGCTCTGGATACAGGGATGGGAAAGAGACCCAGTACTTC. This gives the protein CASSSGYRDGKETQYF.

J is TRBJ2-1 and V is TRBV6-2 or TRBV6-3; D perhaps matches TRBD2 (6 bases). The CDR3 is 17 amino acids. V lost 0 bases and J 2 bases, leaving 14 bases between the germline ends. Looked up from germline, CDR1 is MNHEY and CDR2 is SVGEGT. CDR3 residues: CASSYSSTGVPYNEQFF. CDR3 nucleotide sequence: TGTGCCAGCAGTTACTCGAGCACGGGAGTCCCCTACAATGAGCAGTTCTTC.

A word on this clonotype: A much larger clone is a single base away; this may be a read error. CDR3 residues: CASSASTEPRPYF. The CDR3 coding sequence is TGTGCCAGCAGCGCATCGACAGAACCTCGCCCGTACTTC. The chain links TRBV9 to TRBJ2-5; D is possibly TRBD1 (5 bases). The CDR3 extends over 13 amino acids. Germline CDR1 reads SGDLS; CDR2 reads YYNGEE. V lost 3 bases to trimming and J lost 13 bases, with 19 bases between them.